This TCR beta chain comes out of a study of PD-1 blockade in classical Hodgkin lymphoma. Germline CDR1 reads SGHTA; CDR2 reads FQGTGA. The ends lost 6 bases at V and 5 bases at J; junction bases unmatched: 6. This CDR3 has 15 amino acids. Each and every patient relapsed after autologous stem cell transplantation, and patients got differing brentuximab vedotin exposure. The method was immunoSEQ multiplex PCR; TCRdb's version includes in-frame clones alone and lacks a portion of them. The sample records roughly 4,300 clones, about 76% being singletons. To note about this clone: As yet, its antigen is unknown.

General study results and limits: Complete responders' baseline diversity resembled that of newly diagnosed patients. At C4D1, TCR diversity had climbed significantly for CD4+ cells, though not for CD8+ cells.

J is TRBJ2-1 and V is TRBV7-3, with 11 bases matching TRBD1. The receptor's source is a human donor with classical Hodgkin lymphoma. The specimen was peripheral blood mononuclear cells (PBMCs), collected at baseline. As DNA, the CDR3 is TGTGCCAGCAGTCTGTGGGACAGGGGGGACAATGAGCAGTTCTTC. It specifies CASSLWDRGDNEQFF.